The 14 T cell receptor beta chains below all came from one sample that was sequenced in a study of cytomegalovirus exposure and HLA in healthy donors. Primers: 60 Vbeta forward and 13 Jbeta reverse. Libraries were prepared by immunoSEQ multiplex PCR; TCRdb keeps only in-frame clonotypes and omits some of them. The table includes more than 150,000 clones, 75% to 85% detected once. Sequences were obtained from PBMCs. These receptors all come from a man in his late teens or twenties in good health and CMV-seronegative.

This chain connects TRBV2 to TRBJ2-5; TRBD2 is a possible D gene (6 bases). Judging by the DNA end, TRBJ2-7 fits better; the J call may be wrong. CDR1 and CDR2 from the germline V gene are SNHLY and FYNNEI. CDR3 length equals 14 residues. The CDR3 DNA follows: TGTGCCAGCAGGGGAGCCGGGAGAACCTACGAGCAGTACTTC. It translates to CASRGAGRTYEQYF.

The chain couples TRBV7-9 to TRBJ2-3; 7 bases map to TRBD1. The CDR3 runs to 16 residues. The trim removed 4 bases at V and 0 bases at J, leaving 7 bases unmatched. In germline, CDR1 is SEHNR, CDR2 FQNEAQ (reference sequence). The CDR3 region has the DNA TGTGCCAGCAGCTCGTCCGGGACAGCTAGCACAGATACGCAGTATTTT. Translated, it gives CASSSSGTASTDTQYF.

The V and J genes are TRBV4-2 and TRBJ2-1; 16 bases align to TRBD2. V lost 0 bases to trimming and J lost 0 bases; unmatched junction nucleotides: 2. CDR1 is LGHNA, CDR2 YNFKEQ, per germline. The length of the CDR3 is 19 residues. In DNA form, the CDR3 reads TGTGCCAGCAGCCAAGAGGGACTAGCGGGGGGGAGCTCCTACAATGAGCAGTTCTTC. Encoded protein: CASSQEGLAGGSSYNEQFF.

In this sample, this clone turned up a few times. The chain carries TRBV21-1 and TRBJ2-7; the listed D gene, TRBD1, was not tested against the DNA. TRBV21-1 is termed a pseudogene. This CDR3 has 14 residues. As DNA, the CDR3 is TGTGCCAGCAGCAGGACAGGGTTAGAAGACGAGCAGTACTTC. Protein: CASSRTGLEDEQYF.

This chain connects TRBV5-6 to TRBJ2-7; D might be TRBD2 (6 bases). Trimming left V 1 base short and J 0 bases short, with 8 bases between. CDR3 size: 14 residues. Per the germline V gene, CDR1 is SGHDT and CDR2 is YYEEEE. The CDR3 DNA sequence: TGTGCCAGCAGCTTGCTAGCGTCCTCCTACGAGCAGTACTTC. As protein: CASSLLASSYEQYF.

The CDR3 coding sequence is TGTGCCAGTAGATCGGACAGGGGGGAAGCTTTCTTT. This codes for CASRSDRGEAFF. The J gene is TRBJ1-1, the V gene TRBV19; 10 nucleotides agree with TRBD1. CDR3 length: 12 amino acids. V was pared by 6 bases and J by 8 bases, with 3 bases of the junction left unmatched. The germline V gene encodes CDR1 LNHDA and CDR2 SQIVND (reference sequence).

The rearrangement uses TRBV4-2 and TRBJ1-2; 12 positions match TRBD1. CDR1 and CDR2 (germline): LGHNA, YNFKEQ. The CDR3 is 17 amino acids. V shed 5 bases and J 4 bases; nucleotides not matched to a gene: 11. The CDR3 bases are TGTGCCAGCAGCGAAACCGGGACAGGGGGCGGTTCCTATGGCTACACCTTC. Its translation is CASSETGTGGGSYGYTF.

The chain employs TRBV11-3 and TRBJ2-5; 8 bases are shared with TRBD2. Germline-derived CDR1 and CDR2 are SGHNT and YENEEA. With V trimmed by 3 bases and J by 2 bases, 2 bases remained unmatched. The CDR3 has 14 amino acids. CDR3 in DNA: TGTGCCAGCAGCTTTACTAGCGGTCAAGAGACCCAGTACTTC. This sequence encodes CASSFTSGQETQYF.

The CDR3 sequence: CASSYEGNYGYTF. The CDR3, as DNA: TGTGCCAGCAGTTACGAGGGTAACTATGGCTACACCTTC. The chain carries TRBV6-6 and TRBJ1-2, with D uncertain. In germline, CDR1 is MNHNY, CDR2 SVGAGI (reference sequence). V was shortened by 2 bases and J by 1 base, with 5 bases between the two germline ends. The CDR3 spans 13 residues.

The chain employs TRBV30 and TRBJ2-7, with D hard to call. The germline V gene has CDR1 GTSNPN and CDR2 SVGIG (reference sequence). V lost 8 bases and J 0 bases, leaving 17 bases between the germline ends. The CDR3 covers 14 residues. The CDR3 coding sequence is TGTGCCGGCCGCCTGACTGGCCCCTCCTACGAGCAGTACTTC. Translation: CAGRLTGPSYEQYF.

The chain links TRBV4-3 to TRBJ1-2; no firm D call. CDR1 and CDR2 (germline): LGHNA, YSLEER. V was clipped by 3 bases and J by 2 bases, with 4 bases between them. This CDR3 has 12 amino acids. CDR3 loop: CASSHGNYGYTF. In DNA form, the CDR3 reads TGCGCCAGCAGCCACGGGAACTATGGCTACACCTTC.

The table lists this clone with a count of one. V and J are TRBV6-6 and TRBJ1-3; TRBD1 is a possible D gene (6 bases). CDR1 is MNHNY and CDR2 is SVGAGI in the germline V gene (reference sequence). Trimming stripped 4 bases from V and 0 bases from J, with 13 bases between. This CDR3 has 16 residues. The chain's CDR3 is CASSSNYRDSGNTIYF. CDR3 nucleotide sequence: TGTGCCAGCAGTTCGAATTACAGGGACTCTGGAAACACCATATATTTT.

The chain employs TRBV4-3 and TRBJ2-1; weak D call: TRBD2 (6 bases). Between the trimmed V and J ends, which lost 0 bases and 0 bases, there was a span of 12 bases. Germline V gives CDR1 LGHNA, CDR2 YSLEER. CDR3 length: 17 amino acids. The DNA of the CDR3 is TGCGCCAGCAGCCAAGATCGCGGGACCAGCTCCTACAATGAGCAGTTCTTC. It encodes CASSQDRGTSSYNEQFF.

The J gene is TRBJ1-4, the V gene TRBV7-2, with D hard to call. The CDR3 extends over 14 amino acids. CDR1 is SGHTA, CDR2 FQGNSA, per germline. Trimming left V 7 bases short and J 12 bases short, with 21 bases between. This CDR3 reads CASTLSGTGEELFF. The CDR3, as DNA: TGTGCCAGCACGTTATCTGGTACGGGTGAGGAACTGTTTTTT.